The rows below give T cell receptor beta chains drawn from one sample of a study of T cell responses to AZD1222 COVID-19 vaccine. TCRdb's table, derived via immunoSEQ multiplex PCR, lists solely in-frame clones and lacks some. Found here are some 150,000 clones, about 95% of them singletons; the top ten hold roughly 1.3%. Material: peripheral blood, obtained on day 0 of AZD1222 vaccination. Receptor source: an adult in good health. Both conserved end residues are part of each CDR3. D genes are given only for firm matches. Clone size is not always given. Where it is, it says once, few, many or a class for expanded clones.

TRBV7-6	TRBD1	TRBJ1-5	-	CASSPGQGGDQPQHF	TGTGCCAGCAGCCCAGGACAGGGCGGGGATCAGCCCCAGCATTTT
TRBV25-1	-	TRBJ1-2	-	CASSEHLSGTGDGYTF	TGTGCCAGCAGTGAACACCTCTCCGGGACCGGCGATGGCTACACCTTC
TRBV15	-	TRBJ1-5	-	CATSVWASNQPQHF	TGTGCCACCAGCGTCTGGGCATCCAATCAGCCCCAGCATTTT
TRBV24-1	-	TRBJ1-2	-	CATSDRQGYGYTF	TGTGCCACCAGTGATCGACAAGGCTATGGCTACACCTTC
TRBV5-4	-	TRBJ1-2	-	CASSWGLNDGYTF	TGTGCCAGCAGCTGGGGACTAAACGATGGCTACACCTTC
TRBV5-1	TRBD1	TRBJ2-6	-	CASSLDPGQGAAGANVLTF	TGCGCCAGCAGCTTGGACCCGGGACAGGGGGCTGCAGGGGCCAACGTCCTGACTTTC
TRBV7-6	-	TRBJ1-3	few	CASRPDWSSGNTIYF	TGTGCCAGCAGGCCTGACTGGAGCTCTGGAAACACCATATATTTT
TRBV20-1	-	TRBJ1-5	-	CSASPGDDNQPQHF	TGCAGTGCTAGTCCGGGGGATGACAATCAGCCCCAGCATTTT
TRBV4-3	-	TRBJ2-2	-	CASSQTASDHTGELFF	TGCGCCAGCAGCCAAACAGCTAGCGACCACACCGGGGAGCTGTTTTTT
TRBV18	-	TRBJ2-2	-	CASSRGGSNTGELFF	TGTGCCAGCTCACGGGGCGGGTCGAACACCGGGGAGCTGTTTTTT
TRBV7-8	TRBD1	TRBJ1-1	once	CASSLSTGKAEAFF	TGTGCCAGCAGCTTATCGACAGGGAAGGCTGAAGCTTTCTTT
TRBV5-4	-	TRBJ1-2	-	CASSLGQGIFYGYTF	TGTGCCAGCAGCTTGGGTCAGGGTATATTCTATGGCTACACCTTC
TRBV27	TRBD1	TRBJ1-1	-	CASSSGQGSEAFF	TGTGCCAGCAGCTCGGGACAGGGGTCTGAAGCTTTCTTT
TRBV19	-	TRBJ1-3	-	CASSITGTSGNTIYF	TGTGCCAGTAGTATAACGGGAACCTCAGGAAACACCATATATTTT
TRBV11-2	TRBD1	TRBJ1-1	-	CASSSDRGAAFF	TGTGCCAGCAGCTCAGACAGGGGAGCGGCTTTCTTT
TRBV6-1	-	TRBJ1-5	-	CASSEGRGAPISNQPQHF	TGTGCCAGCAGTGAAGGCAGGGGAGCTCCTATTAGCAATCAGCCCCAGCATTTT
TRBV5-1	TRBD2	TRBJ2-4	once	CASSLSASGRVVNIQYF	TGCGCCAGCAGCTTGTCGGCTAGCGGGAGGGTGGTAAACATTCAGTACTTC
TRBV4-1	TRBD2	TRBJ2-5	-	CASSQVPSGSWETQYF	TGCGCCAGCAGCCAAGTTCCCAGCGGGAGTTGGGAGACCCAGTACTTC
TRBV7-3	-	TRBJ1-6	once	CASTERRGAGSPLHF	TGTGCCAGCACCGAGAGGCGGGGGGCTGGTTCACCCCTCCACTTT
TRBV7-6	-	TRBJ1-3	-	CAVKEDTIYF	TGTGCCGTAAAAGAGGACACCATATATTTT
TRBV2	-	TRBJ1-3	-	CASSPLGRSSGNTIYF	TGTGCCAGCAGCCCATTGGGACGGAGCTCTGGAAACACCATATATTTT
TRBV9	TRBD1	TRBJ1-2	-	CASNRVDRANYGYTF	TGTGCCAGCAACCGCGTGGACAGGGCCAACTATGGCTACACCTTC
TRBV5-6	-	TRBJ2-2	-	CASSLGAGELFF	TGTGCCAGCAGCTTGGGAGCCGGGGAGCTGTTTTTT
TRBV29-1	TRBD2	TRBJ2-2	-	CSVEREDGELFF	TGCAGCGTTGAGCGGGAGGACGGGGAGCTGTTTTTT
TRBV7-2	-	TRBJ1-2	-	CASRGDADRGGYTF	TGTGCCAGCAGGGGGGACGCAGATAGAGGGGGCTACACCTTC
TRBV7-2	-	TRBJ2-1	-	CASSLMRGAGYNEQFF	TGTGCCAGCAGCTTAATGAGAGGGGCCGGCTACAATGAGCAGTTCTTC
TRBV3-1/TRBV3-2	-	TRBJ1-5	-	CASSQGRTRQFNQPQHF	TGTGCCAGCAGCCAAGGGAGAACTCGGCAATTCAATCAGCCCCAGCATTTT
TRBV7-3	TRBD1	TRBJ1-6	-	CASSEQGGNSPLHF	TGTGCCAGCAGCGAGCAGGGGGGAAATTCACCCCTCCACTTT
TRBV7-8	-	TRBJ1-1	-	CASSPHRTDILEHGKYGWNTEAFF	TGTGCCAGCAGCCCACACCGGACAGACATACTAGAACACGGTAAATACGGATGGAACACTGAAGCTTTCTTT
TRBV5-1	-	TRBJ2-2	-	CASRSGQPQLAGNTGELFF	TGCGCCAGCAGATCGGGACAGCCCCAGCTAGCGGGGAACACCGGGGAGCTGTTTTTT
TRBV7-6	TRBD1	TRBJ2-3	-	CASSLHLQGAPGTDTQYF	TGTGCCAGCAGCCTCCACTTACAGGGGGCGCCGGGCACAGATACGCAGTATTTT
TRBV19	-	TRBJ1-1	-	CASSSMVRGGTEAFF	TGTGCCAGTAGTAGTATGGTGAGGGGAGGCACTGAAGCTTTCTTT
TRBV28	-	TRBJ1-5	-	CASSWGVGRNQPQHF	TGTGCCAGCAGTTGGGGGGTGGGGCGGAATCAGCCCCAGCATTTT
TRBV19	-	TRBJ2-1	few	CASRLGDLVRKEQFF	TGTGCCAGTAGGTTGGGGGACCTCGTCCGGAAAGAGCAGTTCTTC
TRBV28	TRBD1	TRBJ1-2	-	CASSYLTGTGSYGYTF	TGTGCCAGCAGTTACTTAACCGGGACAGGCAGTTATGGCTACACCTTC